The rows below give T cell receptor beta chains drawn from one sample of a study of shared clonotypes between healthy human individuals. Clones were sequenced by immunoSEQ multiplex PCR, and TCRdb holds only the in-frame ones, with some missing. The sample lists 2 million to 2.5 million clones; roughly 95% were seen once. Sequences were obtained from naive CD4+ T cells sorted from blood. Receptors were obtained from a man between 18 and 29 years old in good health. Both conserved end residues are part of each CDR3. The D gene is left open where the match is weak. Part of the rows lack a size; the others show once, few, many or a class for expanded clones.

TRBV9	-	TRBJ2-5	-	CASSAGYQETQYF	TGTGCCAGCAGCGCAGGGTACCAAGAGACCCAGTACTTC
TRBV28	few	TRBJ2-5	TRBD2	CASSRPLGGETQYF	TGTGCCAGCAGTCGACCCCTGGGGGGGGAGACCCAGTACTTC
TRBV28	-	TRBJ2-3	-	CASSNSPLYTQYF	TGTGCCAGCAGCAACTCACCCCTGTATACGCAGTATTTT
TRBV2	-	TRBJ1-3	-	CASSESVSGNTIYF	TGTGCCAGCAGTGAATCCGTATCTGGAAACACCATATATTTT
TRBV19	few	TRBJ2-7	-	CASSTGVEQYF	TGTGCCAGTAGTACGGGGGTCGAGCAGTACTTC
TRBV6-5	-	TRBJ2-1	-	CASSDNRGREEQFF	TGTGCCAGCAGCGACAATAGGGGCCGGGAAGAGCAGTTCTTC
TRBV2	-	TRBJ2-1	-	CASSERGGEANEQFF	TGTGCCAGCAGTGAAAGGGGGGGAGAGGCCAATGAGCAGTTCTTC
TRBV30	-	TRBJ2-1	TRBD2	CAWSRPPPSGRRNEQFF	TGTGCCTGGAGCCGCCCCCCCCCTAGCGGGAGACGGAATGAGCAGTTCTTC
TRBV6-5	-	TRBJ2-7	TRBD1	CASTGTGDYEQYF	TGTGCCAGCACCGGGACAGGGGACTACGAGCAGTACTTC
TRBV11-3	few	TRBJ1-2	TRBD1	CARGQEGYTF	TGTGCCAGAGGACAGGAAGGCTACACCTTC
TRBV21-1	-	TRBJ2-7	-	CASSPLFSARRFF	TGTGCCAGCAGCCCCCTCTTTTCGGCGCGGCGTTTCTTC
TRBV4-3	-	TRBJ2-3	TRBD2	CASSRGLAEITDTQYF	TGCGCCAGCAGCCGCGGACTAGCGGAAATCACAGATACGCAGTATTTT
TRBV25-1	-	TRBJ2-1	-	CASSDPPAGEQFF	TGTGCCAGCAGTGACCCCCCGGCGGGTGAGCAGTTCTTC
TRBV2	-	TRBJ1-2	-	CASSEGVSNYGYTF	TGTGCCAGCAGTGAGGGGGTATCTAACTATGGCTACACCTTC
TRBV27	-	TRBJ2-7	TRBD1	CASSPRQGYYEQYF	TGTGCCAGCAGTCCCCGACAGGGTTACTACGAGCAGTACTTC
TRBV15	-	TRBJ1-2	-	CATSSFSSGGYTF	TGTGCCACCAGCTCCTTCTCTTCAGGAGGCTACACCTTC
TRBV6-1	-	TRBJ1-5	-	CASSGPGGVWQPQHF	TGTGCCAGCAGTGGTCCGGGGGGCGTTTGGCAGCCCCAGCATTTT
TRBV9	-	TRBJ2-1	-	CASSVAGRGSNEQFF	TGTGCCAGCAGCGTAGCTGGACGCGGTTCCAATGAGCAGTTCTTC
TRBV7-2	-	TRBJ2-2	-	CASSLGALFANTGELFF	TGTGCCAGCAGCTTAGGAGCCCTGTTCGCGAACACCGGGGAGCTGTTTTTT
TRBV30	-	TRBJ1-2	-	CAWSWSQGTYGYTF	TGTGCCTGGAGTTGGTCACAGGGAACCTATGGCTACACCTTC
TRBV30	-	TRBJ2-7	-	CAWGVHEQYF	TGTGCCTGGGGCGTCCACGAGCAGTACTTC
TRBV2	-	TRBJ2-7	-	CASSRGPLYEQYF	TGTGCCAGCTCCAGGGGACCCCTCTACGAGCAGTACTTC
TRBV18	once	TRBJ1-3	-	CASDGGSGNTIYF	TGTGCCAGCGACGGGGGTTCTGGAAACACCATATATTTT
TRBV19	-	TRBJ2-5	TRBD2	CASTPLGAGHQETQYF	TGTGCCAGTACCCCGTTGGGAGCGGGGCACCAAGAGACCCAGTACTTC
TRBV6-5	-	TRBJ1-4	-	CASSHGGLEEKLFF	TGTGCCAGCAGTCATGGGGGGTTGGAGGAAAAACTGTTTTTT
TRBV4-1	-	TRBJ2-3	TRBD2	CASSQTLAGGRLTDTQYF	TGCGCCAGCAGCCAAACGCTAGCGGGGGGCCGACTCACAGATACGCAGTATTTT
TRBV29-1	-	TRBJ2-5	-	CSVESPQGGGTQYF	TGCAGCGTTGAGTCCCCCCAGGGAGGGGGGACCCAGTACTTC
TRBV21-1	-	TRBJ1-2	-	CASSKSYGYTF	TGTGCCAGCAGCAAGAGTTATGGCTACACCTTC
TRBV13	-	TRBJ2-1	-	CASSLVPGTSYNEQFF	TGTGCCAGCAGCTTAGTGCCAGGTACCTCCTACAATGAGCAGTTCTTC
TRBV5-8	once	TRBJ2-5	-	CASSLRFGNGRGETQYF	TGTGCCAGCAGCTTGCGGTTTGGTAACGGGAGAGGAGAGACCCAGTACTTC
TRBV19	once	TRBJ1-5	-	CASSIHVTTNQPQHF	TGTGCCAGTAGTATCCACGTGACAACGAATCAGCCCCAGCATTTT
TRBV6-6	-	TRBJ1-2	TRBD1	CASSLDRVEYGYTF	TGTGCCAGCAGTTTGGACAGGGTGGAATATGGCTACACCTTC
TRBV11-2	once	TRBJ2-5	TRBD1	CASSFRTPGQQQTQYF	TGTGCCAGCAGCTTTCGAACTCCGGGACAGCAGCAAACCCAGTACTTC
TRBV6-5	-	TRBJ1-2	-	CASSYTGTNGYTF	TGTGCCAGCAGTTACACCGGGACAAATGGCTACACCTTC
TRBV4-1	-	TRBJ1-2	-	CASSQEAGRNYGYTF	TGCGCCAGCAGCCAAGAGGCTGGCAGGAACTATGGCTACACCTTC
TRBV6-5	-	TRBJ1-2	-	CASRRDGPYGYTF	TGTGCCAGCAGACGCGACGGCCCTTATGGCTACACCTTC
TRBV7-6	-	TRBJ1-4	-	CASSLGVREKLFF	TGTGCCAGCAGCTTAGGGGTTCGAGAAAAACTGTTTTTT
TRBV11-2	-	TRBJ1-3	-	CASSGNTIYF	TGTGCCAGCAGCGGGAACACCATATATTTT
TRBV10-3	once	TRBJ2-7	TRBD1	CAISRSGGTPYEQYF	TGTGCCATCAGTAGGTCAGGGGGCACCCCCTACGAGCAGTACTTC
TRBV19	-	TRBJ2-7	TRBD1	CASSSSGGPPYEQYF	TGTGCCAGTAGTTCCTCAGGGGGTCCCCCCTACGAGCAGTACTTC
TRBV2	-	TRBJ1-6	-	CASRGPLGVNSPLHF	TGTGCCAGCAGAGGGCCATTAGGGGTAAATTCACCCCTCCACTTT
TRBV27	-	TRBJ1-2	-	CASSFAGPNYGYTF	TGTGCCAGCAGTTTCGCAGGGCCTAACTATGGCTACACCTTC
TRBV14	-	TRBJ2-7	-	CASSQFELTTYEQYF	TGTGCCAGCAGCCAATTTGAGCTTACTACCTACGAGCAGTACTTC
TRBV30	-	TRBJ2-7	-	CAWGKGSYEQYF	TGTGCCTGGGGAAAGGGTTCCTACGAGCAGTACTTC
TRBV4-1	-	TRBJ2-5	TRBD2	CASSQGTSGQETQYF	TGCGCCAGCAGCCAGGGGACTAGCGGACAAGAGACCCAGTACTTC